This TCR beta chain derives from a study of blood T cell repertoires in COVID-19. How the authors handled the data: The authors estimated nucleated cell counts from reference gene primer amplification. The data were produced by immunoSEQ multiplex PCR, yet TCRdb's version contains in-frame clones alone and is incomplete. D and trimming were read from the DNA, whereas the V and J calls and clone size are those reported in that table. The sample contains just over 15,000 clones, approximately 83% of which appear only once. The CDR3 runs 13 residues. Germline CDR1 reads MNHNS; CDR2 reads SASEGT. V shed 1 base and J shed 4 bases, with 8 bases lying between them.

The genes are TRBV6-1 and TRBJ2-7, with D possibly being TRBD2 (6 bases). This receptor was obtained from a human donor in a cohort sampled during active COVID-19. Sequencing was done on a sample of peripheral blood. CDR3 protein: CASSEGLVYEQYF. The CDR3 DNA follows: TGTGCCAGCAGTGAAGGACTAGTTTACGAGCAGTACTTC.